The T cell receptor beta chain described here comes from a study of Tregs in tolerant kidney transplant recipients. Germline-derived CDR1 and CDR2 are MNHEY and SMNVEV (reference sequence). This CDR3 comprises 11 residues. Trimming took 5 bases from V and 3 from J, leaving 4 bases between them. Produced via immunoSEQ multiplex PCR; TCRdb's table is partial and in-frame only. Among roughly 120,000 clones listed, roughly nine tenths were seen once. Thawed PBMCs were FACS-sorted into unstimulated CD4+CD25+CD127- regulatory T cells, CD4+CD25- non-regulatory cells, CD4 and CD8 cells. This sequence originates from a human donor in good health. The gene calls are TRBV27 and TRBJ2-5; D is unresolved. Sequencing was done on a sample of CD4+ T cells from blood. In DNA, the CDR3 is TGTGCCAGCAGTATAAAAGAGACCCAGTACTTC. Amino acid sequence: CASSIKETQYF.